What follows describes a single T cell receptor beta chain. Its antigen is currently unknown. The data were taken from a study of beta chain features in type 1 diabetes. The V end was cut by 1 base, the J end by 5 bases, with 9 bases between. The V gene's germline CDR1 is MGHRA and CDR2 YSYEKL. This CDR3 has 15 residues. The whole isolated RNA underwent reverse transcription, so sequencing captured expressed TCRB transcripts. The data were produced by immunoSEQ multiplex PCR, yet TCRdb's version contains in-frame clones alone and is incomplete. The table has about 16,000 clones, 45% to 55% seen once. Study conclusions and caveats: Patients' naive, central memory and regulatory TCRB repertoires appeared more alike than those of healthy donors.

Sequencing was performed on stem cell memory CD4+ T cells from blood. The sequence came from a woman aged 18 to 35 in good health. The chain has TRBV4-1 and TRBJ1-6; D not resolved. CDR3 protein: CASSQVGQNNSPLHF. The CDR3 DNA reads TGCGCCAGCAGCCAAGTTGGCCAGAATAATTCACCCCTCCACTTT.